Listed below are T cell receptor beta chains from one sample, sequenced in a study of Ad26.COV2.S vaccination and SARS-CoV-2 variants. Assay: immunoSEQ multiplex PCR; the TCRdb copy retains only in-frame clones and omits some. The top ten clones hold roughly 13% of a sample with about 440,000 clones, around 90% of them seen once. This specimen was peripheral blood, taken in a trial of Ad26.COV2.S vaccine versus placebo. The receptor set was obtained from a person between 18 and 65 years old who received the Ad26.COV2.S COVID-19 vaccine or a placebo. CDR3s include the opening cysteine and the closing phenylalanine or tryptophan. A D gene is named only where the DNA matches it firmly. Expanded clones get a size class; other rows say once, few or many, or leave the size out.

CDR3 protein | CDR3 DNA | clone size | V gene | D gene | J gene
CASSLGTGEGKNIQYF | TGTGCCAGCAGCTTAGGGACAGGGGAAGGCAAAAACATTCAGTACTTC | NA | TRBV7-9 | TRBD1 | TRBJ2-4
CATRDLGEKLFF | TGTGCCACCCGGGACCTCGGGGAAAAACTGTTTTTT | NA | TRBV12-3/TRBV12-4 | NA | TRBJ1-4
CASSVGGQGDQPQHF | TGTGCCAGCAGCGTAGGGGGACAGGGGGATCAGCCCCAGCATTTT | NA | TRBV9 | TRBD1 | TRBJ1-5
CASSIRSGINTEAFF | TGTGCCAGCAGCATACGGTCAGGGATCAACACTGAAGCTTTCTTT | NA | TRBV7-2 | NA | TRBJ1-1
CATQGTSGMDEQYF | TGTGCCACCCAGGGGACTAGCGGGATGGACGAGCAGTACTTC | once | TRBV28 | TRBD2 | TRBJ2-7
CASSQVTGTEKFYGYTF | TGCGCCAGCAGCCAGGTTACCGGGACAGAAAAATTCTATGGCTACACCTTC | NA | TRBV4-1 | TRBD1 | TRBJ1-2
CASSPQVTDTQYF | TGTGCCAGTAGCCCCCAGGTCACAGATACGCAGTATTTT | NA | TRBV19 | NA | TRBJ2-3
CASSPIREGSYEQYF | TGTGCCAGCAGTCCCATTCGTGAGGGATCCTACGAGCAGTACTTC | NA | TRBV7-9 | NA | TRBJ2-7
CSVLQQGYEQYF | TGCAGCGTTTTACAACAGGGGTACGAGCAGTACTTC | NA | TRBV29-1 | TRBD1 | TRBJ2-7
CSVSVNRGAFF | TGCAGCGTTTCCGTCAACAGGGGAGCTTTCTTT | few | TRBV29-1 | TRBD1 | TRBJ1-1
CASSGTSGTGETQYF | TGTGCCAGCAGCGGAACTAGCGGGACAGGGGAGACCCAGTACTTC | NA | TRBV9 | NA | TRBJ2-5
CASSQGGGTEAFF | TGTGCCAGCAGCCAGGGGGGAGGCACTGAAGCTTTCTTT | NA | TRBV3-1/TRBV3-2 | NA | TRBJ1-1
CATSTGAGDTQYF | TGTGCCACCAGCACCGGGGCGGGAGATACGCAGTATTTT | once | TRBV15 | NA | TRBJ2-3
CASRWMGAGNYEQYF | TGCGCCAGCAGGTGGATGGGAGCGGGAAACTACGAGCAGTACTTC | NA | TRBV5-1 | TRBD2 | TRBJ2-7
CASSFLAGAYTEAFF | TGTGCCAGCAGCTTCCTGGCAGGGGCATACACTGAAGCTTTCTTT | NA | TRBV7-9 | NA | TRBJ1-1
CSETRQETQYF | TGCAGTGAGACCCGACAAGAGACCCAGTACTTC | once | TRBV20-1 | NA | TRBJ2-5
CASSGISTGGYNEQFF | TGTGCCAGCAGCGGCATTTCGACAGGGGGCTACAATGAGCAGTTCTTC | NA | TRBV9 | TRBD1 | TRBJ2-1
CASSLEWHSSYEQYF | TGTGCCAGCAGCTTAGAGTGGCATAGCTCCTACGAGCAGTACTTC | NA | TRBV7-2 | NA | TRBJ2-7
CASRDGPGELFF | TGTGCCAGCAGAGACGGGCCCGGGGAGCTGTTTTTT | NA | TRBV6-1 | NA | TRBJ2-2
CASSGSVGGSGANVLTF | TGCGCCAGCAGTGGATCGGTTGGAGGTTCTGGGGCCAACGTCCTGACTTTC | NA | TRBV10-2 | NA | TRBJ2-6
CATQELASYNEQFF | TGTGCCACCCAGGAACTAGCCTCATACAATGAGCAGTTCTTC | NA | TRBV28 | NA | TRBJ2-1
CASSLVFGGDYGYTF | TGTGCCAGCAGCTTGGTATTTGGGGGCGACTATGGCTACACCTTC | NA | TRBV5-4 | NA | TRBJ1-2
CASSPLTSEGRNEQFF | TGTGCCAGCAGCCCCCTGACTAGCGAGGGTAGGAATGAGCAGTTCTTC | few | TRBV3-1/TRBV3-2 | TRBD2 | TRBJ2-1
CAWSDYNEQFF | TGTGCCTGGTCCGACTACAATGAGCAGTTCTTC | NA | TRBV30 | NA | TRBJ2-1
CASSDSASGTYNEQFF | TGTGCCAGCAGTGACTCTGCTAGCGGGACTTACAATGAGCAGTTCTTC | few | TRBV6-4 | TRBD2 | TRBJ2-1
CATSHPRDYRETQYF | TGTGCCACCTCGCACCCACGGGACTACCGAGAGACCCAGTACTTC | NA | TRBV24-1 | TRBD2 | TRBJ2-5
CASSEESGGYEQYF | TGTGCCAGCAGTGAGGAGTCTGGGGGGTACGAGCAGTACTTC | NA | TRBV2 | NA | TRBJ2-7
CASSFRVSEAFF | TGTGCCAGCAGTTTCAGGGTCTCTGAAGCTTTCTTT | once | TRBV12-3/TRBV12-4 | NA | TRBJ1-1